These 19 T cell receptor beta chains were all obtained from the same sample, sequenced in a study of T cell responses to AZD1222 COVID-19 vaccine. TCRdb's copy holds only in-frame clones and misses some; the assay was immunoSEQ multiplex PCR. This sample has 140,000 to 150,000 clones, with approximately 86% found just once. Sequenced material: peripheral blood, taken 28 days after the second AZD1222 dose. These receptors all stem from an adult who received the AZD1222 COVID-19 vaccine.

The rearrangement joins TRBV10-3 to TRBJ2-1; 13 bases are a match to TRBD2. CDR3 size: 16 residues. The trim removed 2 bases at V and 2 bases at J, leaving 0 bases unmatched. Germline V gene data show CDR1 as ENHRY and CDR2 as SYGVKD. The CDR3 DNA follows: TGTGCCATCAGTGAGACTAGCGGGAGGGCCTACAATGAGCAGTTCTTC. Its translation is CAISETSGRAYNEQFF.

CDR3 in amino acids: CASSPGLRNQPQHF. In nucleotides, the CDR3 is TGTGCCAGCAGTCCCGGGCTTCGCAATCAGCCCCAGCATTTT. The V and J genes are TRBV6-5 and TRBJ1-5; D remains unclear. The CDR3 loop spans 14 amino acids. The V end was cut by 5 bases, the J end by 2 bases, with 10 bases between. Looked up from germline, CDR1 is MNHEY and CDR2 is SVGAGI.

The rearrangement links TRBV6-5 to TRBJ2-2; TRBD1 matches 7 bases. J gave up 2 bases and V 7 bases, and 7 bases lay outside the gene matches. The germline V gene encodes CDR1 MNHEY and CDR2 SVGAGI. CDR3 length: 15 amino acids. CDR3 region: CASTLRQGNTGELFF. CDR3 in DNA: TGTGCCAGCACTCTAAGACAGGGAAACACCGGGGAGCTGTTTTTT.

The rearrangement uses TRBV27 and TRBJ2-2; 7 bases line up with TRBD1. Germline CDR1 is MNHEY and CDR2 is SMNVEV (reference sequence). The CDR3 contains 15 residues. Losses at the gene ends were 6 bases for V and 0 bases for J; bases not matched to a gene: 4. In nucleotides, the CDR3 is TGTGCCAGCAGATACGGGACAGCGAACACCGGGGAGCTGTTTTTT. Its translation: CASRYGTANTGELFF.

The DNA of the CDR3 is TGTGCCAGCAGTTTCCTAGGACTAGCGGGGGGGCCCTTAGATACGCAGTATTTT. Its protein product is CASSFLGLAGGPLDTQYF. This chain connects TRBV28 to TRBJ2-3; 15 bases line up with TRBD2. The CDR3 length is 18 residues. Germline CDR1 reads MDHEN; CDR2 reads SYDVKM. V was pared by 3 bases and J by 5 bases, with 9 bases of the junction left unmatched.

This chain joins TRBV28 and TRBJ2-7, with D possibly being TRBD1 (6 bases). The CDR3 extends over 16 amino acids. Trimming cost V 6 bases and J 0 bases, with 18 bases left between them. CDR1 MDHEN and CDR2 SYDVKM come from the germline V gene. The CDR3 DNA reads TGTGCCAGCAGCCATGGGACATCCCTTAGCTCCTACGAGCAGTACTTC. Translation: CASSHGTSLSSYEQYF.

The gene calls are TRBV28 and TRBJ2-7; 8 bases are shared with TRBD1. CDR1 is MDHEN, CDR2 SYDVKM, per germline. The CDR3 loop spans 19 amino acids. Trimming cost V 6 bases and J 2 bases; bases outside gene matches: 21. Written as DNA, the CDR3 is TGTGCCAGCAGCACTCTGCGAGGTCCAGGGGGCGGATTAACCTACGAGCAGTACTTC. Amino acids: CASSTLRGPGGGLTYEQYF.

CDR3 sequence: CASSLGVRETQYF. The CDR3 DNA follows: TGTGCCAGCAGCTTGGGGGTCCGGGAGACCCAGTACTTC. The chain uses TRBV13 and TRBJ2-5; D is tentatively TRBD1 or TRBD2 (5 bases each). Germline V gene lookup returns CDR1 PRHDT and CDR2 FYEKMQ (reference sequence). There are 13 residues in the CDR3. Between the trimmed V and J ends, which lost 3 bases and 5 bases, there was a span of 10 bases.

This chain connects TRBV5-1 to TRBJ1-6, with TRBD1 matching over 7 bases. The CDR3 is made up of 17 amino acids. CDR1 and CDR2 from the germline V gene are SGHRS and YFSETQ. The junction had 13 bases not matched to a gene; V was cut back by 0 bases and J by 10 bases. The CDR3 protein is CASSLASRQGGSSPLHF. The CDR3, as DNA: TGCGCCAGCAGCTTGGCCTCTCGACAGGGCGGGTCGTCACCCCTCCACTTT. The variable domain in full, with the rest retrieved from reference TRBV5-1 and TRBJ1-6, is KAGVTQTPRYLIKTRGQQVTLSCSPISGHRSVSWYQQTPGQGLQFLFEYFSETQRNKGNFPGRFSGRQFSNSRSEMNVSTLELGDSALYLCASSLASRQGGSSPLHFGNGTRLTVT.

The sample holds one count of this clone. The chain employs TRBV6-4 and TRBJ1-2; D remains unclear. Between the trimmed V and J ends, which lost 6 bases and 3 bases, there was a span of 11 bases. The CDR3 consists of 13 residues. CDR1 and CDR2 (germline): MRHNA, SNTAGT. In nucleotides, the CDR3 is TGTGCCAGCAGCCCTTCCGGGGACTATGGCTACACCTTC. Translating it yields CASSPSGDYGYTF.

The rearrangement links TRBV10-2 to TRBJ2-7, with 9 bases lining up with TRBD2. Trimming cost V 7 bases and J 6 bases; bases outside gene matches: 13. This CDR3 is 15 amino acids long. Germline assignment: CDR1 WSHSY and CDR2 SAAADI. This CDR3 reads CASKEIAGAVGEQYF. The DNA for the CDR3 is TGCGCCAGCAAGGAAATAGCGGGGGCCGTGGGCGAGCAGTACTTC.

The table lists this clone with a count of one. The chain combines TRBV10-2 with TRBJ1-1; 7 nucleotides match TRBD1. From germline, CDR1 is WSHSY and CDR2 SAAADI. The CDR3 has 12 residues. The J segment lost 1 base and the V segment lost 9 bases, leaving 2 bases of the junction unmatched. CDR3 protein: CASRQGNTEAFF. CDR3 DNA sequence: TGCGCCAGTCGACAGGGGAACACTGAAGCTTTCTTT.

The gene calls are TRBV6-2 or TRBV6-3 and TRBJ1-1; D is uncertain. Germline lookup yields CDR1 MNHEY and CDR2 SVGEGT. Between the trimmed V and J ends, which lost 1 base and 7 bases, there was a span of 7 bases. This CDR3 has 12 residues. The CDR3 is CASSYFRSEAFF. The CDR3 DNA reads TGTGCCAGCAGTTACTTCCGGAGTGAAGCTTTCTTT.

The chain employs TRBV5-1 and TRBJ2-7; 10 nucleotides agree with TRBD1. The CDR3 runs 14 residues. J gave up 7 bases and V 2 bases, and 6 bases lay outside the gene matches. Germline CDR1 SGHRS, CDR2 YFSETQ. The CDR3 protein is CASSLGTGALEQYF. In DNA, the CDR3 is TGCGCCAGCAGCTTAGGGACAGGGGCCTTGGAGCAGTACTTC.

CDR3 bases: TGTGCCAGCAGCTTCGAAGGTGCAACTAATGAAAAACTGTTTTTT. Translation: CASSFEGATNEKLFF. The chain joins TRBV13 to TRBJ1-4; no clear D. From germline, CDR1 is PRHDT and CDR2 FYEKMQ (reference sequence). The CDR3 has 15 amino acids. Deletions cut 3 bases from V and 0 bases from J, with 8 bases between.

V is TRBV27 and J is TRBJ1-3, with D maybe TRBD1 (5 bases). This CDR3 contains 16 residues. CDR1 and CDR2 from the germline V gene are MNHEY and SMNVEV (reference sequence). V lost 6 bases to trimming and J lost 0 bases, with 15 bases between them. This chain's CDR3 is CASSLLGGVSGNTIYF. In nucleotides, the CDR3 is TGTGCCAGCAGCCTACTTGGGGGGGTCTCTGGAAACACCATATATTTT.

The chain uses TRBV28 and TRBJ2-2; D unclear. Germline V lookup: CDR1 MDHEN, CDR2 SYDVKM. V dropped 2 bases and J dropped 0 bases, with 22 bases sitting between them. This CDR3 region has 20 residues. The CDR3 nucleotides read TGTGCCAGCAGTTTAAGGGCCCTTCCTGGAACCAGAGCGAACACCGGGGAGCTGTTTTTT. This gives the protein CASSLRALPGTRANTGELFF.

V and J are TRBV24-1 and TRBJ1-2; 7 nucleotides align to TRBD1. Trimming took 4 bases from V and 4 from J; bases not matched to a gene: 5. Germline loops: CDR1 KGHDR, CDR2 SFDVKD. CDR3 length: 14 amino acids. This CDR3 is CATSERRDSYGYTF. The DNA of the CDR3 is TGTGCCACCAGTGAGCGTCGGGACAGCTATGGCTACACCTTC.

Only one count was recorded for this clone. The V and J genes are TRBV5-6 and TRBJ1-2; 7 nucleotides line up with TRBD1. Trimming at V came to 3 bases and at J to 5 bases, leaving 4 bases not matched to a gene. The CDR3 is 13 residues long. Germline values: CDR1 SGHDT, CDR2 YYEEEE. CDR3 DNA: TGTGCCAGCAGCTCGGGACAGCCTTATGGCTACACCTTC. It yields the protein CASSSGQPYGYTF. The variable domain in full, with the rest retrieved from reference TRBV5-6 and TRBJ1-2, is DAGVTQSPTHLIKTRGQQVTLRCSPKSGHDTVSWYQQALGQGPQFIFQYYEEEERQRGNFPDRFSGHQFPNYSSELNVNALLLGDSALYLCASSSGQPYGYTFGSGTRLTVV.